This TCR beta chain was captured by sequencing in a study of cytomegalovirus exposure and HLA in healthy donors. Comment on this clone: Its antigen is unidentified.

Findings and caveats of the study: With later analysis, a missense DCLRE1C variant became linked to TCR beta V- and J-gene trimming.

The PCR had 60 Vbeta and 13 Jbeta primers. The repertoire was sequenced with immunoSEQ multiplex PCR; TCRdb's copy has only in-frame clones and lacks some. This sample has around 120,000 clones, with about 76% found just once. Nominally healthy donors were sampled, though unrecorded immune exposures were likely. The CDR3 sequence is 16 residues long. In germline, CDR1 is MGHRA, CDR2 YSYEKL. The ends lost 1 base at V and 5 bases at J; junction bases unmatched: 9. The chain uses TRBV4-1 and TRBJ2-5; the match to TRBD1 covers 8 bases. The TCR sequence derives from a man aged 55-75 years in good health and CMV-seropositive. The sequenced sample consisted of PBMCs. The CDR3 is CASSQVNRGIGETQYF. DNA for the CDR3: TGCGCCAGCAGCCAAGTTAACAGGGGGATCGGGGAGACCCAGTACTTC.